A single sample is the source of the 29 T cell receptor beta chains below, sequenced in a study of breast tumors, draining lymph nodes, adjacent tissues. Samples came from axillary lymph nodes draining the breast cancer. TCRdb passed the multiplex PCR reads through MiXCR, listing each CDR3 protein once. The sample records over 150,000 distinct CDR3 sequences, 30% to 35% being singletons. Sequencing was carried out using axillary lymph node tissue. The source is a female donor with breast cancer. Some clones in this sample may be carry-over from other donors' samples.

The chain combines TRBV15 with TRBJ2-5; TRBD2 agrees at 7 bases. The CDR3 is made up of 16 amino acids. CDR1 and CDR2 (germline): LNHNV, YYDKDF (reference sequence). Unmatched junction bases numbered 10, after V lost 3 bases and J lost 3 bases. The CDR3 DNA sequence: TGTGCCACCAGCAGGGGCGGGACTACTACGAAAGAGACCCAGTACTTC. Protein product: CATSRGGTTTKETQYF.

With regard to this clonotype: Just one base apart from a much larger clone, this may be a read error. The rearrangement joins TRBV29-1 to TRBJ2-1; 13 nucleotides agree with TRBD2. The CDR3 is 14 residues long. CDR1 and CDR2 from the germline V gene are SQVTM and ANQGSEA. CDR3 bases: TGCAGCGTTGCCAGACTAGCGGGAGGCAATGGGCAGTTCTTC. Translated, it gives CSVARLAGGNGQFF.

The sample holds many counts of this clonotype. The rearrangement uses TRBV4-1 and TRBJ2-2; the D gene is possibly TRBD1 (5 bases). V lost 0 bases and J 8 bases, leaving 19 bases between the germline ends. CDR1 is MGHRA and CDR2 is YSYEKL in the germline V gene. The CDR3 sequence is 17 residues long. The CDR3 nucleotides read TGCGCCAGCAGCCAAGATCCCCGTTCAGGGTTTTCAGGGGAGCTGTTTTTT. Translated, it gives CASSQDPRSGFSGELFF.

This chain connects TRBV6-5 to TRBJ2-4; TRBD1 aligns across 11 bases. The germline V gene encodes CDR1 MNHEY and CDR2 SVGAGI. The CDR3 has 16 residues. The V and J ends lost 5 bases and 4 bases, in that order; junction bases with no gene match: 7. The DNA of the CDR3 is TGTGCCAGCAGTCCACGGACAGGGGGCGAGAAAAACATTCAGTACTTC. This sequence encodes CASSPRTGGEKNIQYF.

The rearrangement uses TRBV19 and TRBJ1-4, with D perhaps TRBD1 (5 bases). The V and J ends lost 1 base and 2 bases respectively, with 11 bases between them. The germline V gene encodes CDR1 LNHDA and CDR2 SQIVND (reference sequence). CDR3 length equals 16 residues. CDR3: CASSIGGTTTNEKLFF. CDR3 coding DNA: TGTGCCAGTAGTATAGGGGGGACGACGACTAATGAAAAACTGTTTTTT.

This clonotype showed up just a few times. This may come from a read error, since a much larger clone is one base off. The V gene is TRBV9, the J gene TRBJ2-1; 8 bases are shared with TRBD2. Germline lookup yields CDR1 SGDLS and CDR2 YYNGEE. This CDR3 contains 17 residues. J gave up 9 bases and V 0 bases, and 14 bases lay outside the gene matches. The CDR3 here is CASSVGGGGSGKTEQFF. The CDR3 coding sequence is TGTGCCAGCAGCGTAGGAGGCGGTGGTAGCGGGAAGACTGAGCAGTTCTTC.

In this sample, this clonotype turned up many times. This rearrangement joins TRBV7-3 to TRBJ1-2, with D tentatively TRBD1 (5 bases). The ends were cut back, 1 base at V and 6 bases at J, with 9 bases in the middle. The V gene's germline CDR1 is SGHTA and CDR2 FQGTGA. The CDR3 covers 13 residues. CDR3 amino acids: CASSLNEGHGYTF. For the CDR3, the DNA is TGTGCCAGCAGCTTAAACGAGGGGCATGGCTACACCTTC.

Points on this clonotype: Being one base from a much bigger clone, this may be a read error. The gene calls are TRBV12-3 or TRBV12-4 and TRBJ2-3; D gene unclear. Between the trimmed V and J ends, which lost 4 bases and 6 bases, there was a span of 8 bases. The CDR3 totals 12 residues. DNA of the CDR3: TGTGCCAGCAGTTCGAGCCTCGATACGCAGTATTTT. Its protein is CASSSSLDTQYF.

V is TRBV14 and J is TRBJ1-4, with D maybe TRBD1 (5 bases). Germline V gene sequence: CDR1 SGHDN, CDR2 FVKESK. CDR3 length equals 16 residues. Trimming pared 4 bases from V and 8 bases from J, leaving 20 bases between. CDR3 coding DNA: TGTGCCAGCAGCCTGAACAGTTGGGGGGTACGGGAAAAACTGTTTTTT. This gives the protein CASSLNSWGVREKLFF.

The rearrangement uses TRBV7-9 and TRBJ2-3; D gene unclear. CDR3 length equals 14 residues. V was cut by 2 bases and J by 2 bases, with 8 bases left in between. Germline CDR1 SEHNR, CDR2 FQNEAQ (reference sequence). In DNA, the CDR3 is TGTGCCAGCAGCTTACAAGGGTTCACAGATACGCAGTATTTT. The encoded protein is CASSLQGFTDTQYF. The complete variable domain, with remaining parts taken from reference TRBV7-9 and TRBJ2-3, reads DTGVSQNPRHKITKRGQNVTFRCDPISEHNRLYWYRQTLGQGPEFLTYFQNEAQLEKSRLLSDRFSAERPKGSFSTLEIQRTEQGDSAMYLCASSLQGFTDTQYFGPGTRLTVL.

The chain employs TRBV6-6 and TRBJ1-2; a possible D gene is TRBD1 (5 bases). Trimming removed 5 bases from V and 3 bases from J, with 13 bases in between. The length of the CDR3 is 14 residues. Germline values: CDR1 MNHNY, CDR2 SVGAGI (reference sequence). The CDR3 here is CASSHQDSHYGYTF. The CDR3 DNA is TGTGCCAGCAGTCACCAAGACAGCCACTATGGCTACACCTTC.

This clonotype was recorded many times. The chain combines TRBV20-1 with TRBJ1-2; 9 bases match TRBD1. CDR1 and CDR2 from the germline V gene are DFQATT and SNEGSKA (reference sequence). This CDR3 is built from 15 residues. V dropped 4 bases and J dropped 4; count of bases not matched to a gene: 10. In DNA, the CDR3 is TGCAGTGCTACGTCGGACAGGGGTATTCTCTATGGCTACACCTTC. Its protein product is CSATSDRGILYGYTF.

This clonotype occurred many times. This rearrangement joins TRBV9 to TRBJ2-5, with 14 bases identical to TRBD2. The CDR3 length is 17 residues. Unmatched junction bases numbered 9, after V lost 3 bases and J lost 5 bases. Germline CDR1 is SGDLS and CDR2 is YYNGEE. This CDR3 reads CASSETGTSGSWETQYF. Written as DNA, the CDR3 is TGTGCCAGCAGCGAGACAGGGACTAGCGGGAGTTGGGAGACCCAGTACTTC.

Notes on this clonotype: A read error may explain this, as a much larger clone is one base away. No conserved phenylalanine or tryptophan is present at the end of the CDR3, so a read error is the likely explanation. V and J are TRBV11-3 and TRBJ2-1; D gene unclear. Germline assignment: CDR1 SGHNT and CDR2 YENEEA. The CDR3 spans 14 residues. Deletions cut 7 bases from V and 10 bases from J, with 20 bases between. In nucleotides, the CDR3 is TGTGCCAGCACCCCTGGGATCGGTGTCAGAGAGCAGTTCCTC. This codes for CASTPGIGVREQFL.

There are many counts of this clonotype. CDR3 bases: TGTGCCAGCAGTTACGGACAGGGCCAAGAGACCCAGTACTTC. Its protein is CASSYGQGQETQYF. The V gene is TRBV13, the J gene TRBJ2-5; 8 positions match TRBD1. The CDR3 runs 14 residues. Germline CDR1 is PRHDT and CDR2 is FYEKMQ (reference sequence). Trimming took 6 bases from V and 1 from J; bases not matched to a gene: 4. Based on the CDR3 plus reference TRBV13 and TRBJ2-5, the full variable domain is AAGVIQSPRHLIKEKRETATLKCYPIPRHDTVYWYQQGPGQDPQFLISFYEKMQSDKGSIPDRFSAQQFSDYHSELNMSSLELGDSALYFCASSYGQGQETQYFGPGTRLLVL.

This clonotype has at least ten counts. J is TRBJ2-1 and V is TRBV7-2, with 14 bases identical to TRBD2. The CDR3 length is 19 residues. V was pared by 7 bases and J by 4 bases, with 15 bases of the junction left unmatched. In germline, CDR1 is SGHTA, CDR2 FQGNSA. CDR3 sequence: CASTPRGQRTSGGYNEQFF. The CDR3 DNA reads as TGTGCCAGCACCCCCCGAGGACAACGGACTAGCGGGGGGTACAATGAGCAGTTCTTC. Combining the CDR3 with reference TRBV7-2 and TRBJ2-1 gives the whole variable domain GAGVSQSPSNKVTEKGKDVELRCDPISGHTALYWYRQSLGQGLEFLIYFQGNSAPDKSGLPSDRFSAERTGGSVSTLTIQRTQQEDSAVYLCASTPRGQRTSGGYNEQFFGPGTRLTVL.

At least ten counts were recorded for this clonotype. The J gene is TRBJ1-2, the V gene TRBV5-1; D is unclear. The germline V gene encodes CDR1 SGHRS and CDR2 YFSETQ. Deletions cut 4 bases from V and 2 bases from J, with 18 bases between. This CDR3 contains 16 residues. The CDR3 here is CASSPPGWVSNYGYTF. The DNA for the CDR3 is TGCGCCAGCAGCCCCCCGGGGTGGGTCTCGAACTATGGCTACACCTTC.

This clonotype was seen many times. This rearrangement joins TRBV25-1 to TRBJ2-2; D unclear. V dropped 4 bases and J dropped 0 bases, with 9 bases sitting between them. The CDR3 is 15 amino acids. CDR1 and CDR2 from the germline V gene are MGHDK and SYGVNS. CDR3 in DNA: TGTGCCAGCAGTGCCCGTTTATCGAACACCGGGGAGCTGTTTTTT. It translates to CASSARLSNTGELFF.

The chain couples TRBV29-1 to TRBJ2-7; 8 bases align to TRBD2. Trimming took 4 bases from V and 5 from J; bases not matched to a gene: 7. The length of the CDR3 is 13 residues. The germline V gene has CDR1 SQVTM and CDR2 ANQGSEA. CDR3 protein: CSVVSGSADEQYF. The CDR3 DNA reads TGCAGCGTTGTGAGCGGGAGTGCCGACGAGCAGTACTTC.

This clonotype was counted a few times. The junction departs from germline at one end; a sequencing error may be responsible. J is TRBJ1-2 and V is TRBV7-2; the match to TRBD1 covers 9 bases. This CDR3 comprises 15 residues. Germline V CDR1 and CDR2: SGHTA, FQGNSA. The CDR3 nucleotides read TGTGCCAGCAGACTAGGCGGACAGGGGAACTATGGCTACCCCTTC. This sequence encodes CASRLGGQGNYGYPF.

This chain uses TRBV28 with TRBJ1-5, with D hard to call. Germline loops: CDR1 MDHEN, CDR2 SYDVKM. The CDR3 extends over 16 amino acids. V was shortened by 7 bases and J by 7 bases, with 23 bases between the two germline ends. CDR3 residues: CASNPPQQSSGQPQHF. DNA for the CDR3: TGTGCCAGCAACCCTCCGCAACAGTCCTCGGGACAGCCCCAGCATTTT.

As regards this clonotype: The junction departs from germline at one end; a sequencing error may be responsible. This chain joins TRBV6-5 and TRBJ2-7; 7 bases agree with TRBD2. The CDR3 sequence is 15 residues long. CDR1 is MNHEY, CDR2 SVGAGI, per germline. This CDR3 is CASSHSPGGLYEQYF. In nucleotides, the CDR3 is TGTGCCAGCAGTCACTCCCCGGGGGGACTCTACGAGCAGTACTTC.

Note on this clonotype: Since the CDR3 does not end with the conserved phenylalanine or tryptophan, this likely comes from a read error. The chain uses TRBV19 and TRBJ1-5; TRBD1 might be the D (5 bases). Trimming shortened V by 6 bases and J by 3 bases, and 18 bases separated the two germline ends. In germline, CDR1 is LNHDA, CDR2 SQIVND (reference sequence). The CDR3 has 16 residues. The CDR3 DNA is TGTGCCAGTAGATACGGGACGGGCTTAGACAATCAGCCCCAGCATTCT. This codes for CASRYGTGLDNQPQHS.

About this clonotype: A much larger clone differs by one base, so this may be a read error. The V gene is TRBV7-2, the J gene TRBJ2-1, with TRBD2 identical over 10 bases. The CDR3 loop spans 16 amino acids. Germline loops: CDR1 SGHTA, CDR2 FQGNSA. The CDR3, as DNA: TGTGCCAGCGGCTTAGTAGCGGGGGGCCTCTACAATGAGCAGTTCTTC. Translated: CASGLVAGGLYNEQFF. Full variable domain (remainder filled in from reference TRBV7-2 and TRBJ2-1): GAGVSQSPSNKVTEKGKDVELRCDPISGHTALYWYRQSLGQGLEFLIYFQGNSAPDKSGLPSDRFSAERTGGSVSTLTIQRTQQEDSAVYLCASGLVAGGLYNEQFFGPGTRLTVL.

This clonotype has ten or more counts. This CDR3 reads CASSSHSTYEQYF. For the CDR3, the DNA is TGTGCCAGCAGTTCCCACAGTACCTACGAGCAGTACTTC. V and J are TRBV6-6 and TRBJ2-7, with unresolved D. V was pared by 4 bases and J by 2 bases, with 9 bases between. The germline V gene has CDR1 MNHNY and CDR2 SVGAGI (reference sequence). This CDR3 has 13 amino acids.

There are many counts of this clonotype. This chain uses TRBV2 with TRBJ2-2, with 9 positions matching TRBD1. The trim removed 3 bases at V and 6 bases at J, leaving 5 bases unmatched. The germline gives CDR1 SNHLY, CDR2 FYNNEI. The CDR3 runs 15 residues. CDR3 region: CASSDYRGQAGELFF. The CDR3 bases are TGTGCCAGCAGTGATTACAGGGGGCAGGCCGGGGAGCTGTTTTTT.

This clonotype was seen at least ten times. V is TRBV9 and J is TRBJ2-3; D remains unclear. V was trimmed by 0 bases and J by 7 bases, leaving 18 bases between them. The CDR3 consists of 16 residues. Germline V gene data show CDR1 as SGDLS and CDR2 as YYNGEE. The CDR3 loop is CASSVEGSTSGNTQYF. In DNA, the CDR3 is TGTGCCAGCAGCGTAGAAGGGTCCACCAGTGGAAATACGCAGTATTTT.

As to this clonotype: Mismatch with germline at one junction end may stem from a read error. The chain recombines TRBV5-1 with TRBJ2-3, with 7 bases that match TRBD1. The CDR3 is 13 amino acids. The germline gives CDR1 SGHRS, CDR2 YFSETQ. The CDR3 coding sequence is TGCGCCAGCAGCCAGGGGCACCGGGACAGAGAACGTTTT. Its protein product is CASSQGHRDRERF.

On this clonotype: The junction shows a germline mismatch at one end, possibly a read error. The chain links TRBV11-2 to TRBJ2-2; D unresolved. CDR3 length equals 16 residues. The germline CDR1 and CDR2 sequences are SGHAT and FQNNGV. In DNA, the CDR3 is TGCGCCAGCAGCCAAGAACCCGAGAAGGCGACCGGGGAGCTGTTTTTT. Its translation is CASSQEPEKATGELFF.